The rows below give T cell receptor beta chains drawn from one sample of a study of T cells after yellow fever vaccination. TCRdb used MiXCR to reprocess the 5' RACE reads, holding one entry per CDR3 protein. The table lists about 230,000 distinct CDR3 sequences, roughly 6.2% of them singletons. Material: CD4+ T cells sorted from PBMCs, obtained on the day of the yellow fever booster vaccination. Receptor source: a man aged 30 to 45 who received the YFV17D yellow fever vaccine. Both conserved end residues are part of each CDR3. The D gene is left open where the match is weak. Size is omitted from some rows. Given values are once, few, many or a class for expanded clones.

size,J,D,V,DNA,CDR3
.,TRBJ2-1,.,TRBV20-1,TGCAGTGCCCCGAAGGGGGATGAGCAGTTCTTC,CSAPKGDEQFF
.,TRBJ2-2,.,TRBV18,TGTGCCAGCTCACCACCGGGGACCTCGAGGGGGGAGCTGTTTTTT,CASSPPGTSRGELFF
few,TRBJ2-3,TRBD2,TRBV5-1,TGCGCCAGCAGCCATAGCGGGAGCACAGATACGCAGTATTTT,CASSHSGSTDTQYF
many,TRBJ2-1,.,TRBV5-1,TGCGCCAGCGGGAGACCAACCTACAATGAGCAGTTCTTC,CASGRPTYNEQFF
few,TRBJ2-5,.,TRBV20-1,TGCAGTGCTCCAACAATCCTTACCGGGGAGACCCAGTACTTC,CSAPTILTGETQYF
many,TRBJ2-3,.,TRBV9,TGTGCCAGCAGCCATCGACAGGGCACAGATACGCAGTATTTT,CASSHRQGTDTQYF
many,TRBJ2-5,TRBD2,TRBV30,TGTGCCTGGAGAGGTGGGACTAGCATGTCGGAGACCCAGTACTTC,CAWRGGTSMSETQYF
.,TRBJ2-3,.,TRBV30,TGTGCCTGGAGTGTAATTTTAGGGGGACTCAGCACAGATACGCAGTATTTT,CAWSVILGGLSTDTQYF
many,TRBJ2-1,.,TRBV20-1,TGCAGTGCTAGTAGCGGAATCCTAGTCGGTGAGCAGTTCTTC,CSASSGILVGEQFF
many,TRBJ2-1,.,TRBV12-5,TGTGCTAGTGGTTTGAAGTGGAGCTCCTACAATGAGCAGTTCTTC,CASGLKWSSYNEQFF